This TCR beta chain came from a study of blood T cell repertoires in COVID-19. The overall study: Acute and convalescent COVID-19 samples came from the United States, Italy and Spain.

All enrollees were about 18 to 95 years old and from fewer than 30 US areas. Cohorts were assigned according to the clinical history that participants reported. TCRdb's copy holds only in-frame clones and misses some; the assay was immunoSEQ multiplex PCR. The sample consists of about 140,000 clones, roughly 81% of them appearing once. The germline V gene encodes CDR1 SGDLS and CDR2 YYNGEE. J gave up 4 bases and V 4 bases, and 6 bases lay outside the gene matches. This CDR3 has 14 residues. The V gene is TRBV9, the J gene TRBJ1-2; 8 bases align to TRBD1. The sequenced material came from PBMCs or T cells enriched from blood (not recorded which). The receptor's source is a woman in her 50s with acute COVID-19. The CDR3 DNA reads as TGTGCCAGCAGCAGCCGACAGGGGAGCTATGGCTACACCTTC. It translates to CASSSRQGSYGYTF.